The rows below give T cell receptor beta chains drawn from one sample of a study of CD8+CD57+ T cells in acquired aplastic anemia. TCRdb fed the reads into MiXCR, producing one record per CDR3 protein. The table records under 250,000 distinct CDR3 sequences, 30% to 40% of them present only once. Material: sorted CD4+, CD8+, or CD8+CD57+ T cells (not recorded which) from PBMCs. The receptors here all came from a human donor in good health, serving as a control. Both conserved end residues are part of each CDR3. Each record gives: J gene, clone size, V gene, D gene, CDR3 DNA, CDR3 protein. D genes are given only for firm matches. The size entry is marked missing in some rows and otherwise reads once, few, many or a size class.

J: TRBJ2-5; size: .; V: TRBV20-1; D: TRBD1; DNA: TGCAGTGCTAGGCCCGGGACAGGGGTAGAGACCCAGCACTTC; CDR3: CSARPGTGVETQHF
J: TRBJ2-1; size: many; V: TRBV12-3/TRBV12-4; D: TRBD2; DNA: TGTGCCAGCAGTTTCACTAGCGGGACGTACAATGAGCAGTTCTTC; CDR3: CASSFTSGTYNEQFF
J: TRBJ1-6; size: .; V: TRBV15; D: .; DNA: TGTGCCACCAGCAGAGGGCAGGGGAGCCCACCCCTCCACTTT; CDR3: CATSRGQGSPPLHF
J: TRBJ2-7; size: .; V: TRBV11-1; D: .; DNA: TGTGCCAGCAGCTTAGCTCATAATGAGGGACAGCGGGGACAGCAGTACTTC; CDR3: CASSLAHNEGQRGQQYF
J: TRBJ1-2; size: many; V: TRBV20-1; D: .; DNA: TGCAGTGCCCTAGGTGGACAGCCCGAACTTAACTATGGCTACACCTTC; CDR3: CSALGGQPELNYGYTF
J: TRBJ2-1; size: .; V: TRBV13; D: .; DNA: TGTGCCAGCAGCTCCTCCACGACCGGGTCCCCAGAGCAGTTCTTC; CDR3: CASSSSTTGSPEQFF
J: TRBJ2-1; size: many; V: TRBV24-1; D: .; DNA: TGTGCCTCAGCGAGCGGGTATGAATACAATGAGCAGTTCTTC; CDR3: CASASGYEYNEQFF
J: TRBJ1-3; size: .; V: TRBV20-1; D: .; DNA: TGCAGTGCTAGAGATCAGGGACGCAGGAACACCATATATTTT; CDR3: CSARDQGRRNTIYF
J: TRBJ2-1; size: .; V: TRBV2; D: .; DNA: TGTGCCAGCAGTTTTGTGGGAACCTACAATGAGCAGTTCTTC; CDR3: CASSFVGTYNEQFF
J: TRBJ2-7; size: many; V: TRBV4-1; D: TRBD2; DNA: TGCGCCAGCAGCCCTAAAACGGGGGGATCCTACGAGCAGTACTTC; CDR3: CASSPKTGGSYEQYF
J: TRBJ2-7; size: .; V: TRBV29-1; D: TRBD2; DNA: TGCAGCGTTAAGGGGACTATGTCCTACGAGCAGTACTTC; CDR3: CSVKGTMSYEQYF
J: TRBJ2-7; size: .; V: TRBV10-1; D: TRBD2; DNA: TGCGCCAGCAGTGCGAGCGGGAGTATAAACGAGCAGTACTTC; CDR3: CASSASGSINEQYF
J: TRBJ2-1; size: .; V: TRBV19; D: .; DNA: TGTGCCAGTAGAGGGGAAGGCAATCAGCAGTTCTTC; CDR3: CASRGEGNQQFF
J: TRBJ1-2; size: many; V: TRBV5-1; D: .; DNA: TGCGCCAGCAGCTTGGGAGGGTACAACTATGGCTACACCTTC; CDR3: CASSLGGYNYGYTF
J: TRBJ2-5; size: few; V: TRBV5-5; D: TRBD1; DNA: TGTGCCAGCAGCCTGGAGGGACAGGACCAAGAGACCCAGTACTTC; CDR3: CASSLEGQDQETQYF
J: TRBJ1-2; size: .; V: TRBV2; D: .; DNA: TGTGCCAGCAGAACAGAGAACTATGGCTACACCTTC; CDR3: CASRTENYGYTF
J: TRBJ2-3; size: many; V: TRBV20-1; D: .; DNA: TGCAGTTCCCGGAAGGCAGATACGCAGTATTTT; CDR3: CSSRKADTQYF
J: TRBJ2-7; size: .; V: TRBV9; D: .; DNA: TGTGCCAGCAGCGTAGGAATGAGCTCCTACGAGCAGTACTTC; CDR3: CASSVGMSSYEQYF
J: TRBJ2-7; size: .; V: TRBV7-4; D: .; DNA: TGTGCCAGCAGCCCCAACAGGGACCGGGGAGGGGGCTACGAGCAGTACTTC; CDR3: CASSPNRDRGGGYEQYF
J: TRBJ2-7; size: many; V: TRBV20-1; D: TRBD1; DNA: TGCAGTGCTAGGGCTGAGTCCGGGACAGGGTCCTACGAGCAGTACTTC; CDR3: CSARAESGTGSYEQYF
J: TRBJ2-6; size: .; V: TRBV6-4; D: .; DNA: TGTGCCAGCAGTACGGGGGGGGCCAACGTCCTGACTTTC; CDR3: CASSTGGANVLTF
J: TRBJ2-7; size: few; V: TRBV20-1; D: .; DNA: TGCAGTGCTCCTAATAGCGGAATAGCCTACAATGAGCAGTACTTC; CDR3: CSAPNSGIAYNEQYF
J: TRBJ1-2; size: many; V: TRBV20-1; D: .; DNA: TGCAGTGCAGACCCCTCGGGACACCTTAACTATGGCTACACCTTC; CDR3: CSADPSGHLNYGYTF
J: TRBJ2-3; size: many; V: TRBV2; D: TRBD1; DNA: TGTGCCAGCAGCGCCCAGGGACAGTGGACAGATACGCAGTATTTT; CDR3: CASSAQGQWTDTQYF
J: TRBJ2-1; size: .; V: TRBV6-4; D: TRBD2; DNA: TGTGCCAGCAGTGACTCGCGGCTAGCGGGGGGCAATGAGCAGTTCTTC; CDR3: CASSDSRLAGGNEQFF
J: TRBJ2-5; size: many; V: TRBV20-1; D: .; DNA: TGCAGTGCTAGATCTGCGGGGGCCGGGGAGACCCAGTACTTC; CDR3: CSARSAGAGETQYF